One T cell receptor beta chain is described in this entry. These data belong to a study of T cell changes during pregnancy in multiple sclerosis. The protocol was immunoSEQ multiplex PCR, while the TCRdb copy is restricted to in-frame clones and leaves out a portion. The data show about 31,000 clones, 90% seen once. Between the trimmed V and J ends, which lost 5 bases and 2 bases, there was a span of 12 bases. From germline, CDR1 is MNHEY and CDR2 SMNVEV (reference sequence). The CDR3 runs to 14 residues. The material sequenced was CD8+ T cells from peripheral blood mononuclear cells, taken in the second trimester of pregnancy. This clonotype was sampled from a female donor with multiple sclerosis, enrolled in a pregnancy study. The V gene is TRBV27, the J gene TRBJ1-2, with a possible D match to TRBD1 (6 bases). Here the CDR3 reads CASSDQGLNYGYTF. DNA for the CDR3: TGTGCCAGCAGTGATCAGGGGTTGAACTATGGCTACACCTTC.